Here is one T cell receptor (beta chain) with its context. The antigen is unknown. At baseline, cycle 4 day 1, and cycle 7 day 1, blood was sampled. The assay was immunoSEQ multiplex PCR, and TCRdb's table has in-frame clones only and misses some. The sample holds 77,000 or so clones; 92% are singletons and the top ten take 11%. The data were taken from a study of OX40 agonist ivuxolimab in advanced cancers. For the study at large: Participants, roughly 80% male, averaged approximately 56 years of age, ranging from roughly 23 to 80. Study-level points and caveats: Some nonresponders additionally presented with little normalized T-cell clonal expansion.

The CDR3 is 14 amino acids. Trimming took off 4 bases at V and 6 bases at J, with 12 bases between the two ends. Germline CDR1 reads MNHEY; CDR2 reads SVGAGI. Specimen: CD4+ or CD8+ T cells sorted from blood, collected in a trial of the OX40 agonist ivuxolimab. The receptor was derived from an adult with an advanced solid tumor such as melanoma, head and neck, liver or kidney cancer. The chain couples TRBV6-5 to TRBJ2-2; D remains unclear. CDR3 coding DNA: TGTGCCAGCAGTTTATTCGAGCTCGCCGGGGAGCTGTTTTTT. Its translation is CASSLFELAGELFF.